The 28 T cell receptor beta chains in this list originate from one sample, sequenced in a study of cytomegalovirus exposure and HLA in healthy donors. PCR was performed using 60 Vbeta and 13 Jbeta primers. The repertoire was sequenced with immunoSEQ multiplex PCR; TCRdb's copy has only in-frame clones and lacks some. The sample records about 34,000 clones, roughly 82% being singletons. Sequencing was done on a sample of PBMCs. The receptors here all came from a young woman in good health and CMV-seropositive.

The rearrangement joins TRBV10-1 to TRBJ1-4; 7 nucleotides agree with TRBD1. The J segment lost 5 bases and the V segment lost 0 bases, leaving 9 bases of the junction unmatched. CDR3 length: 17 residues. Germline V lookup: CDR1 WNHNN, CDR2 SYGVQD (reference sequence). The CDR3 sequence is CASSESRDRGDNEKLFF. In DNA, the CDR3 is TGCGCCAGCAGTGAGTCACGGGACAGAGGAGACAATGAAAAACTGTTTTTT.

The chain is built from TRBV5-6 and TRBJ1-3, with D maybe TRBD1 (5 bases). The CDR3 consists of 14 residues. V shed 2 bases and J shed 5 bases, with 11 bases lying between them. Germline V gene data show CDR1 as SGHDT and CDR2 as YYEEEE. CDR3 nucleotides: TGTGCCAGCAGCTTTTTGGACAACCGAAACACCATATATTTT. Protein product: CASSFLDNRNTIYF.

The chain carries TRBV27 and TRBJ1-5; perhaps TRBD1 as D (6 bases). CDR3 length: 13 residues. The germline V gene encodes CDR1 MNHEY and CDR2 SMNVEV (reference sequence). V lost 6 bases to trimming and J lost 6 bases, with 12 bases between them. In nucleotides, the CDR3 is TGTGCCAGCAGAAACAGGGTTGCTCAGCCCCAGCATTTT. It yields the protein CASRNRVAQPQHF.

CDR3 sequence: CASSLDGRAWDNSPLHF. The CDR3 DNA is TGTGCCAGCAGCTTAGATGGCAGGGCATGGGATAATTCACCCCTCCACTTT. The J gene is TRBJ1-6, the V gene TRBV7-9; D is perhaps TRBD1 (5 bases). CDR1 and CDR2 from the germline V gene are SEHNR and FQNEAQ (reference sequence). The CDR3 has 17 residues. V shed 1 base and J shed 5 bases, with 15 bases lying between them.

In its sample, this clone was seen once. This chain connects TRBV5-5 to TRBJ1-2, with 9 bases matching TRBD1. There are 14 residues in the CDR3. The germline V gene has CDR1 SGHKS and CDR2 YYEKEE (reference sequence). The J segment lost 6 bases and the V segment lost 4 bases, leaving 7 bases of the junction unmatched. CDR3 bases: TGTGCCAGCAGCCCCGGACAGGGGAGGAATGGCTACACCTTC. Amino acids: CASSPGQGRNGYTF. The full variable domain, with the rest looked up from reference TRBV5-5 and TRBJ1-2, is DAGVTQSPTHLIKTRGQQVTLRCSPISGHKSVSWYQQVLGQGPQFIFQYYEKEERGRGNFPDRFSARQFPNYSSELNVNALLLGDSALYLCASSPGQGRNGYTFGSGTRLTVV.

This chain connects TRBV7-3 to TRBJ2-7, with D perhaps TRBD2 (6 bases). Germline loops: CDR1 SGHTA, CDR2 FQGTGA. The CDR3 has 13 residues. V was cut by 1 base and J by 8 bases, with 12 bases left in between. CDR3 sequence reads: CASSLRAEGKQYF. The CDR3 DNA follows: TGTGCCAGCAGCTTAAGGGCGGAGGGGAAGCAGTACTTC.

This chain connects TRBV28 to TRBJ2-7; TRBD1 aligns across 7 bases. The CDR3 length is 15 residues. With V trimmed by 5 bases and J by 3 bases, 10 bases remained unmatched. Germline V gives CDR1 MDHEN, CDR2 SYDVKM. In nucleotides, the CDR3 is TGTGCCAGCAGTCCCCTTGCGGACAGGTTCTACGAGCAGTACTTC. Translated, it gives CASSPLADRFYEQYF. The full variable domain, its missing parts supplied by reference TRBV28 and TRBJ2-7, is DVKVTQSSRYLVKRTGEKVFLECVQDMDHENMFWYRQDPGLGLRLIYFSYDVKMKEKGDIPEGYSVSREKKERFSLILESASTNQTSMYLCASSPLADRFYEQYFGPGTRLTVT.

The chain is built from TRBV19 and TRBJ2-1, with TRBD2 identical over 10 bases. Germline loops: CDR1 LNHDA, CDR2 SQIVND (reference sequence). The CDR3 has 15 residues. The junction had 12 bases not matched to a gene; V was cut back by 7 bases and J by 9 bases. The CDR3 is CASTPTGLAATEQFF. The CDR3 nucleotides are TGTGCCAGTACCCCCACCGGACTAGCGGCGACTGAGCAGTTCTTC.

This sequence joins TRBV7-2 and TRBJ2-5; D is possibly TRBD1 (5 bases). Deletions cut 0 bases from V and 5 bases from J, with 10 bases between. Germline values: CDR1 SGHTA, CDR2 FQGNSA. The CDR3 spans 14 residues. The CDR3 nucleotides are TGTGCCAGCAGCTTAGCGGGCAGGGATGAGACCCAGTACTTC. It specifies CASSLAGRDETQYF.

The chain combines TRBV5-6 with TRBJ2-3; weak D call: TRBD1 (7 bases). V gave up 6 bases and J gave up 0 bases, with 17 bases separating them. Germline CDR1 reads SGHDT; CDR2 reads YYEEEE. The CDR3 has 16 residues. The CDR3 coding sequence is TGTGCCAGCACCCGACGGGGGACAGCTAGCACAGATACGCAGTATTTT. Protein product: CASTRRGTASTDTQYF.

This chain links TRBV7-9 with TRBJ2-2; D gene uncertain. Trimming removed 1 base at V and 0 bases at J, with 3 bases between. The CDR3 is made up of 14 amino acids. The germline V gene encodes CDR1 SEHNR and CDR2 FQNEAQ (reference sequence). The CDR3 region has the DNA TGTGCCAGCAGCTTAGGAGCGAACACCGGGGAGCTGTTTTTT. This encodes CASSLGANTGELFF. The entire variable domain, with the rest obtained from reference TRBV7-9 and TRBJ2-2, is as follows: DTGVSQNPRHKITKRGQNVTFRCDPISEHNRLYWYRQTLGQGPEFLTYFQNEAQLEKSRLLSDRFSAERPKGSFSTLEIQRTEQGDSAMYLCASSLGANTGELFFGEGSRLTVL.

This clone was detected a few times. The V gene is TRBV25-1, the J gene TRBJ1-6; unclear D gene. The CDR3 runs to 14 residues. The germline CDR1 and CDR2 sequences are MGHDK and SYGVNS. V was pared by 4 bases and J by 7 bases, with 11 bases between. As DNA, the CDR3 is TGTGCCAGCAGTGGACTTGATTGGAATTCACCCCTCCACTTT. Translation: CASSGLDWNSPLHF.

Relative to its sample, this clone is medium-sized. V gene TRBV2 combines with J gene TRBJ2-1; 9 positions match TRBD2. The J segment lost 4 bases and the V segment lost 5 bases, leaving 6 bases of the junction unmatched. CDR1 and CDR2 from the germline V gene are SNHLY and FYNNEI. This CDR3 is 15 amino acids long. The chain's CDR3 is CASSPGTSRYNEQFF. CDR3 sequence (DNA): TGTGCCAGCAGTCCCGGGACTAGCAGGTACAATGAGCAGTTCTTC.

The chain carries TRBV6-5 and TRBJ1-1, with 8 positions matching TRBD1. The CDR3 contains 15 residues. Losses at the gene ends were 4 bases for V and 1 base for J; bases not matched to a gene: 5. CDR1 MNHEY and CDR2 SVGAGI come from the germline V gene. The CDR3 sequence is CASSWGTGRNTEAFF. The CDR3 DNA sequence: TGTGCCAGCAGTTGGGGGACAGGAAGGAACACTGAAGCTTTCTTT.

Written as DNA, the CDR3 is TGTGCCTGGAGTGTGGCCAGGGGAGATTCACCCCTCCACTTT. Protein: CAWSVARGDSPLHF. The rearrangement joins TRBV30 to TRBJ1-6, with D possibly TRBD1 on 6 matching bases. With 0 bases removed from V and 8 bases from J, the gap between germline ends came to 11 bases. CDR3 size: 14 residues. The germline CDR1 and CDR2 sequences are GTSNPN and SVGIG (reference sequence).

The chain is built from TRBV19 and TRBJ1-1; D gene uncertain. The V end lost 6 bases, the J end lost 0 bases, and 14 bases lay between the germline ends. This CDR3 spans 15 amino acids. CDR1 is LNHDA and CDR2 is SQIVND in the germline V gene (reference sequence). The CDR3 DNA sequence: TGTGCCAGTAGAATCCAAGGCGGTATGAACACTGAAGCTTTCTTT. This gives the protein CASRIQGGMNTEAFF. The variable domain in full, with the rest retrieved from reference TRBV19 and TRBJ1-1, is DGGITQSPKYLFRKEGQNVTLSCEQNLNHDAMYWYRQDPGQGLRLIYYSQIVNDFQKGDIAEGYSVSREKKESFPLTVTSAQKNPTAFYLCASRIQGGMNTEAFFGQGTRLTVV.

The rearrangement uses TRBV7-2 and TRBJ2-5; D is possibly TRBD2 (5 bases). Trimming took off 8 bases at V and 3 bases at J, with 10 bases between the two ends. This CDR3 is 12 amino acids long. CDR1 is SGHTA, CDR2 FQGNSA, per germline. CDR3 loop: CASERPKETQYF. CDR3 bases: TGTGCCAGCGAGCGGCCGAAAGAGACCCAGTACTTC.

The chain has TRBV6-5 and TRBJ2-7; no reliable D call. This CDR3 is built from 13 residues. Germline V lookup: CDR1 MNHEY, CDR2 SVGAGI. Trimming shortened V by 0 bases and J by 3 bases, and 6 bases separated the two germline ends. CDR3 bases: TGTGCCAGCAGTTACTCCCTAAACTACGAGCAGTACTTC. Encoded protein: CASSYSLNYEQYF.

The rearrangement uses TRBV30 and TRBJ2-3; possible D gene TRBD1, 6 bases. This CDR3 spans 16 amino acids. Trimming took 1 base from V and 2 from J, leaving 16 bases between them. Germline values: CDR1 GTSNPN, CDR2 SVGIG (reference sequence). The CDR3, as DNA: TGTGCCTGGAGTGCCCACGGGACACTACCCACAGATACGCAGTATTTT. Protein sequence: CAWSAHGTLPTDTQYF.

This chain joins TRBV4-2 and TRBJ2-5; D is possibly TRBD1 (5 bases). The germline V gene has CDR1 LGHNA and CDR2 YNFKEQ. CDR3 size: 17 residues. Trimming left V 4 bases short and J 1 base short, with 19 bases between. The CDR3 DNA sequence: TGTGCCAGCAGCCTTGGGCAGGGTACAACAGGCCAAGAGACCCAGTACTTC. Protein sequence: CASSLGQGTTGQETQYF.

V and J are TRBV27 and TRBJ2-7; TRBD1 matches 8 bases. The germline gives CDR1 MNHEY, CDR2 SMNVEV (reference sequence). There are 15 residues in the CDR3. V lost 2 bases and J lost 4; bases outside the gene matches: 7. The CDR3: CASSLAGQEIYEQYF. As DNA, the CDR3 is TGTGCCAGCAGTTTAGCGGGACAGGAGATTTACGAGCAGTACTTC.

The chain recombines TRBV15 with TRBJ2-7; TRBD1 matches 7 bases. With 5 bases clipped from V and 0 bases from J, the junction kept 7 bases outside the gene matches. The CDR3 sequence is 15 residues long. Germline CDR1 is LNHNV and CDR2 is YYDKDF (reference sequence). The CDR3: CATSGPGQSSYEQYF. The CDR3 coding sequence is TGTGCCACCAGCGGGCCGGGACAGAGCTCCTACGAGCAGTACTTC.

This clone came up once. The chain carries TRBV7-6 and TRBJ2-3; 7 nucleotides match TRBD1. The CDR3 consists of 17 residues. Germline CDR1 SGHVS, CDR2 FNYEAQ. The trim removed 5 bases at V and 2 bases at J, leaving 13 bases unmatched. The CDR3 loop is CASSMPTGSAATDTQYF. The CDR3 DNA sequence: TGTGCCAGCAGCATGCCGACAGGGAGTGCAGCCACAGATACGCAGTATTTT.

This chain joins TRBV4-2 and TRBJ2-1, with 10 bases aligning to TRBD2. J was trimmed by 4 bases and V by 0 bases; bases with no gene match: 3. Germline V CDR1 and CDR2: LGHNA, YNFKEQ. This CDR3 has 16 residues. The CDR3, as DNA: TGTGCCAGCAGCCAAGATTGGACTAGCGGTTACAATGAGCAGTTCTTC. Translating gives CASSQDWTSGYNEQFF.

This clone came up once. The rearrangement uses TRBV4-3 and TRBJ2-7, with 11 bases matching TRBD1. The germline gives CDR1 LGHNA, CDR2 YSLEER. The CDR3 is 16 amino acids. Trimming cost V 2 bases and J 3 bases; bases outside gene matches: 6. The CDR3 region has the DNA TGCGCCAGCAGCCAATCCCCCGGGACAGGGGGCTACGAGCAGTACTTC. It specifies CASSQSPGTGGYEQYF.

The chain couples TRBV7-3 to TRBJ2-3, with a possible D match to TRBD2 (6 bases). The germline V gene has CDR1 SGHTA and CDR2 FQGTGA. This CDR3 comprises 16 residues. V gave up 4 bases and J gave up 0 bases, with 14 bases separating them. The DNA for the CDR3 is TGTGCCAGCAGCTACGGGACTTCCCCAAGCACAGATACGCAGTATTTT. This sequence encodes CASSYGTSPSTDTQYF.

The genes are TRBV2 and TRBJ2-7; 10 bases match TRBD2. Germline CDR1 and CDR2: SNHLY and FYNNEI. This CDR3 comprises 16 residues. Unmatched junction bases numbered 9, after V lost 5 bases and J lost 2 bases. CDR3 nucleotide sequence: TGTGCCAGCAGTCCCTCCCCCGGGACTAGCGCCTACGAGCAGTACTTC. It translates to CASSPSPGTSAYEQYF.

The chain combines TRBV4-1 with TRBJ2-2; 8 nucleotides match TRBD1. From germline, CDR1 is MGHRA and CDR2 YSYEKL. This CDR3 has 19 residues. V trimming: 1 base; J trimming: 5 bases; junction bases outside the gene matches: 15. The CDR3 DNA reads as TGCGCCAGCAGCCAAGTAGTTAGACGGACAGGGAAGGATACCGGGGAGCTGTTTTTT. The encoded protein is CASSQVVRRTGKDTGELFF.